This T cell receptor (beta chain) was identified during a study of vaccination effects on CD4 cells after COVID-19. Study-wide background: Researchers obtained post-vaccine samples at a median of 72 days past the second dose. General observations from the study: Marked clonal contraction was seen late after vaccination (in both infection- and vaccine-induced clones).

Points on this clone: The target antigen is unknown.

The table came from immunoSEQ multiplex PCR; TCRdb's copy has only in-frame clones and leaves some out. The sample has 50,000 to 80,000 clones; around 79% are singletons. The germline gives CDR1 MRHNA, CDR2 SNTAGT. The length of the CDR3 is 15 residues. J was trimmed by 8 bases and V by 2 bases; bases with no gene match: 9. With roughly 9 days of culture completed, CD4+ T cells were isolated. Participants were given two doses of BNT162b2 or mRNA-1273 vaccine. This specimen consisted of CD4+ T cells from PBMCs cultured without peptide, obtained after COVID-19 vaccination. The sequence derives from a human donor who received a COVID-19 vaccine. The chain combines TRBV6-4 with TRBJ2-1, with 7 bases matching TRBD1. The CDR3 DNA follows: TGTGCCAGCAGTGACGGGCCAGGGGGAGTTTATGAGCAGTTCTTC. As protein: CASSDGPGGVYEQFF.